Listed below are T cell receptor beta chains from one sample, sequenced in a study of T cells in Graves' hyperthyroidism and ophthalmopathy. TCRdb reprocessed the multiplex PCR reads via MiXCR and lists one record per CDR3 protein. The table records under 400,000 distinct CDR3 sequences, around 25% of them present only once. Sequencing was done on a sample of blood. The receptor set was obtained from a man in his forties or fifties with Graves' hyperthyroidism. The conserved cysteine and the conserved F or W are not part of the CDR3 here. A D gene is named only where the DNA matches it firmly.

>NA|TRBV5-1|TRBJ1-1
ASAPGGMNTEAF
>TRBD2|TRBV28|TRBJ2-2
ATYRLTSGRNTGELF
>NA|TRBV11-2|TRBJ1-1
ASSVSPSNAEAF
>NA|TRBV29-1|TRBJ1-1
SVVEENLPNTEAF
>NA|TRBV19|TRBJ1-2
ATRWAGNYGYT
>TRBD1|TRBV24-1|TRBJ2-4
ATSDPGGQGTNIQY
>NA|TRBV12-3/TRBV12-4|TRBJ2-7
ASSILNSGEQY
>NA|TRBV5-1|TRBJ2-2
ASSLGSRDTGELF
>NA|TRBV15|TRBJ2-1
ATSRDQQGGKNEQF
>TRBD2|TRBV5-4|TRBJ2-2
ASSLGLAGVLGDTGELF
>TRBD2|TRBV20-1|TRBJ2-3
SARPPRGRSDTQY
>NA|TRBV11-2|TRBJ2-7
ASSSRPDRAGDYEQY
>NA|TRBV5-5|TRBJ2-7
ASRSTWDTNYEQY
>NA|TRBV4-1|TRBJ2-1
ASSQDGAEPGNEQF
>TRBD1|TRBV7-3|TRBJ1-1
ASSTTDRGTEAF
>NA|TRBV3-1|TRBJ2-5
ASRTGEGWGETQY
>TRBD2|TRBV11-1|TRBJ2-1
ASSIAWGGRALNEQF
>TRBD2|TRBV3-1|TRBJ2-1
ASSHTSGNNEQF
>NA|TRBV12-3/TRBV12-4|TRBJ1-2
ASSSTGGSYT
>NA|TRBV20-1|TRBJ1-1
SAPRTGGNTEAF
>NA|TRBV6-2/TRBV6-3|TRBJ2-1
ASGQEYNEQF
>TRBD1|TRBV3-1|TRBJ1-2
ASSPTSTGGDRYGYT
>NA|TRBV27|TRBJ1-1
ASSLLSPSTEAF
>NA|TRBV7-2|TRBJ1-5
ASSLERQGNQPQH
>NA|TRBV6-1|TRBJ2-7
ASQGDFYEQY
>NA|TRBV5-6|TRBJ2-7
ASEGAGKDEQY